A selection of T cell receptor beta chains follows, all from one sample in a study of siplizumab effects on memory and regulatory T cells. These receptors' targets are unknown. TCRdb keeps only in-frame clones here, not all; method: immunoSEQ multiplex PCR. Seen here are 18,000 or so clones, around half observed once, and the top ten hold 4.9%. The sample comprised CFSE-low (dividing) CD4+ T cells sorted from an allogeneic mixed lymphocyte reaction. The receptors shown here come from a human donor in good health; the cells came from an allogeneic mixed lymphocyte reaction. Both conserved end residues are trimmed from each CDR3.

cdr3_aa,v_call
SLDVGLAGGAETQY,TRBV29-1
ASSPTSGGAFSETQY,TRBV18
ASSLGQGTDTQY,TRBV11-3
ASKTSGGPYYEQY,TRBV6-5
ASSERRGGMNTEAF,TRBV6-1
ATSRGILAAKKETQY,TRBV15
ASWDRSTYEQY,TRBV10-2
ASSLGGLSGETQY,TRBV7-8
AWSPSGETQY,TRBV30
AISESLTINEQF,TRBV10-3
ASSRHGQAQETQY,TRBV4-2
ASSLGLGVTDTQY,TRBV5-3
ASTGQGYEQY,TRBV7-9
ASSPTGVVGTDTQY,TRBV28
ASSFVPWGPGNTGELF,TRBV5-5
ASSLSAGAYEQY,TRBV6-1
ASKGLAGGSGELF,TRBV19
ASSSDRVVDEQY,TRBV18
ASSLEGQGYNEQF,TRBV5-1
ASSLLTGSQETQY,TRBV7-2
ASSLRTDYSYEQY,TRBV7-2
ASSLQGPLSYEQY,TRBV7-2
ASSTRPGLTYNEQF,TRBV7-2
ASTSINYGEKLF,TRBV6-5
ASRGEGGYT,TRBV6-4
ASSLEQGSNQPQH,TRBV7-9
ASSSAGTNYGYT,TRBV6-1
ASSILGGTKYNEQF,TRBV19
ATSRPPNDGYT,TRBV15